The clone carrying this T cell receptor (beta chain) was detected only a few times. The target antigen is unknown. This CDR3 contains 13 residues. V shed 7 bases and J 9 bases; nucleotides not matched to a gene: 6. The data derive from a study of blood T cells in healthy people across ages. General study points: More naive CD4+ cells and higher diversity were found in long-lived than in aged donors.

It was with a sample-barcoded 5' primer and a J-beta primer mix that a second PCR of roughly 7 to 12 cycles was run. One entry per CDR3 protein, called by TCRdb with MiXCR from the 5' RACE reads. The data show 1.5 million to 2 million distinct CDR3 sequences, over 25% seen once. This sequence was found in a woman in her thirties in good health. V is TRBV12-3 or TRBV12-4 and J is TRBJ1-5; the match to TRBD1 covers 10 bases. Sample: blood. In DNA form, the CDR3 reads TGTGCCAGCACGGAGACAGGGGGCCTGCCCCAGCATTTT. It codes for CASTETGGLPQHF.